Listed here are 18 T cell receptor beta chains from one sample, sequenced in a study of CD8+CD57+ T cells in acquired aplastic anemia. Genomic DNA templated the TCR beta VDJ and CDR3 profiling. TCRdb passed the reads through MiXCR, listing each CDR3 protein once. Among about 180,000 distinct CDR3 sequences, 47% were seen once, and the ten largest hold more than 0.85%. Those patients picked for sequencing had displayed CD8+CD57+ cell expansion on flow cytometry. Sequences were obtained from sorted CD4+, CD8+, or CD8+CD57+ T cells (not recorded which) from PBMCs. The source is a human donor with aplastic anemia.

The chain links TRBV24-1 to TRBJ2-3, with TRBD2 matching over 7 bases. The germline V gene encodes CDR1 KGHDR and CDR2 SFDVKD. This CDR3 is built from 14 residues. Unmatched junction bases numbered 5, after V lost 5 bases and J lost 4 bases. The CDR3 spells CATSGGAGADTQYF. CDR3 bases: TGTGCCACCAGTGGTGGCGCGGGAGCAGATACGCAGTATTTT.

In its sample, this clonotype was seen many times. The chain recombines TRBV11-3 with TRBJ2-2; D perhaps matches TRBD2 (6 bases). V was trimmed by 5 bases and J by 6 bases, leaving 19 bases between them. The CDR3 length is 16 residues. CDR1 and CDR2 from the germline V gene are SGHNT and YENEEA. CDR3 sequence reads: CASSNNRGRDSGELFF. The DNA for the CDR3 is TGTGCCAGCAGCAACAACCGGGGGAGAGATTCCGGGGAGCTGTTTTTT.

This clonotype was counted between two and nine times. Just one base apart from a much larger clone, this may be a read error. The chain joins TRBV5-1 to TRBJ1-4; tentative D call: TRBD1 (6 bases). Germline CDR1 and CDR2: SGHRS and YFSETQ. This CDR3 has 13 amino acids. The CDR3 reads CACSTGHQEKLFF. DNA for the CDR3: TGCGCCTGCAGCACGGGACATCAGGAAAAACTGTTTTTT.

The rearrangement links TRBV2 to TRBJ2-2; 8 bases fit TRBD1. This CDR3 region has 15 residues. V shed 4 bases and J 5 bases; nucleotides not matched to a gene: 6. CDR1 is SNHLY, CDR2 FYNNEI, per germline. The CDR3 reads CASSGGQGATGELFF. DNA for the CDR3: TGTGCCAGCAGTGGAGGGCAGGGGGCGACCGGGGAGCTGTTTTTT. The variable domain in full, with the rest retrieved from reference TRBV2 and TRBJ2-2, is EPEVTQTPSHQVTQMGQEVILRCVPISNHLYFYWYRQILGQKVEFLVSFYNNEISEKSEIFDDQFSVERPDGSNFTLKIRSTKLEDSAMYFCASSGGQGATGELFFGEGSRLTVL.

This clonotype has ten or more counts. This sequence joins TRBV7-9 and TRBJ1-4; TRBD1 is a possible D gene (5 bases). V gave up 4 bases and J gave up 6 bases, with 18 bases separating them. In germline, CDR1 is SEHNR, CDR2 FQNEAQ (reference sequence). There are 16 residues in the CDR3. The CDR3 spells CASSSMGDTVDEKLFF. CDR3 DNA: TGTGCCAGCAGCTCTATGGGGGATACTGTTGATGAAAAACTGTTTTTT. Supplemented by reference TRBV7-9 and TRBJ1-4, the full variable domain reads DTGVSQNPRHKITKRGQNVTFRCDPISEHNRLYWYRQTLGQGPEFLTYFQNEAQLEKSRLLSDRFSAERPKGSFSTLEIQRTEQGDSAMYLCASSSMGDTVDEKLFFGSGTQLSVL.

The J gene is TRBJ2-5, the V gene TRBV6-5; 12 bases are shared with TRBD2. Germline V gene sequence: CDR1 MNHEY, CDR2 SVGAGI. There are 17 residues in the CDR3. Unmatched junction bases numbered 13, after V lost 2 bases and J lost 9 bases. This chain's CDR3 is CASSYEASGGGPGAQYF. DNA for the CDR3: TGTGCCAGCAGTTACGAGGCTAGCGGGGGGGGTCCAGGAGCCCAGTACTTC.

The V call is TRBV5-1, the J call TRBJ1-2; TRBD1 aligns across 9 bases. The CDR3 contains 14 residues. With 4 bases clipped from V and 8 bases from J, the junction kept 9 bases outside the gene matches. Germline V gives CDR1 SGHRS, CDR2 YFSETQ. In DNA, the CDR3 is TGCGCCAGCAGCCCCGCGGCGACAGGGGGGGGCTACACCTTC. Its protein is CASSPAATGGGYTF.

This clonotype showed up many times. The genes are TRBV7-9 and TRBJ2-5; 9 nucleotides agree with TRBD1. The germline V gene has CDR1 SEHNR and CDR2 FQNEAQ (reference sequence). The CDR3 loop spans 15 amino acids. The junction had 8 bases not matched to a gene; V was cut back by 5 bases and J by 4 bases. CDR3 DNA sequence: TGTGCCAGCAGCCAGGGACAGGGTAGGGGAGAGACCCAGTACTTC. Its protein product is CASSQGQGRGETQYF.

This clonotype was recorded once. V usage is TRBV7-8 and J usage is TRBJ1-2; 11 positions match TRBD1. From germline, CDR1 is SGHVS and CDR2 FQNEAQ. The V and J ends lost 8 bases and 4 bases, in that order; junction bases with no gene match: 3. The CDR3 sequence is 13 residues long. CDR3 in DNA: TGTGCCAGCCGCGGACAGGGGGCCTATGGCTACACCTTC. Its translation: CASRGQGAYGYTF.

This sequence joins TRBV2 and TRBJ2-7, with TRBD1 matching 9 bases. Trimming took 6 bases from V and 2 from J; bases not matched to a gene: 5. Germline V CDR1 and CDR2: SNHLY, FYNNEI. This CDR3 is built from 14 residues. CDR3 loop: CASRRGQGPYEQYF. The CDR3 coding sequence is TGTGCCAGCAGGCGGGGACAGGGACCCTACGAGCAGTACTTC.

This clonotype has a count of ten or more. The chain links TRBV15 to TRBJ2-2; D could derive from TRBD1 or TRBD2 (6 bases each). This CDR3 region has 16 residues. CDR1 is LNHNV, CDR2 YYDKDF, per germline (reference sequence). The ends were cut back, 1 base at V and 9 bases at J, with 18 bases in the middle. The CDR3 nucleotides read TGTGCCACCAGCAGAGGGATCGGGGGCTTTGGCCGGGAGCTGTTTTTT. It codes for CATSRGIGGFGRELFF. The variable domain in full, with the rest retrieved from reference TRBV15 and TRBJ2-2, is DAMVIQNPRYQVTQFGKPVTLSCSQTLNHNVMYWYQQKSSQAPKLLFHYYDKDFNNEADTPDNFQSRRPNTSFCFLDIRSPGLGDTAMYLCATSRGIGGFGRELFFGEGSRLTVL.

This clonotype was seen a few times. The chain recombines TRBV4-3 with TRBJ2-4, with 7 bases fitting TRBD2. The CDR3 loop spans 17 amino acids. Germline V gene lookup returns CDR1 LGHNA and CDR2 YSLEER. The junction had 11 bases not matched to a gene; V was cut back by 0 bases and J by 6 bases. This chain's CDR3 is CASSQDRPGLGLNIQYF. The CDR3 DNA is TGCGCCAGCAGCCAAGATCGGCCTGGACTAGGCCTAAACATTCAGTACTTC.

The rearrangement joins TRBV4-2 to TRBJ2-2; TRBD2 matches 7 bases. Germline lookup yields CDR1 LGHNA and CDR2 YNFKEQ. V lost 4 bases, J lost 3 bases, and 8 bases stayed unmatched. The CDR3 is made up of 16 amino acids. The CDR3 DNA sequence: TGTGCCAGCAGCCCCGCGGGGGTGGGCGACACCGGGGAGCTGTTTTTT. This sequence encodes CASSPAGVGDTGELFF.

This clonotype was counted at least ten times. The chain links TRBV11-1 to TRBJ1-4, with TRBD1 as a possible D gene (6 bases). Trimming shortened V by 5 bases and J by 8 bases, and 27 bases separated the two germline ends. The CDR3 loop spans 18 amino acids. Germline CDR1 reads SGHAT; CDR2 reads FQDESV (reference sequence). CDR3 coding DNA: TGTGCCAGCAGCCTCCGGGACAATCACCGCCGGGGGAACGAAAAACTGTTTTTT. It translates to CASSLRDNHRRGNEKLFF.

This clonotype was seen repeatedly, ten times or more. This chain links TRBV19 with TRBJ1-1; 9 bases fit TRBD1. Germline V gene lookup returns CDR1 LNHDA and CDR2 SQIVND (reference sequence). This CDR3 has 15 residues. The V segment lost 8 bases and the J segment 2 bases; nucleotides outside the gene matches: 9. In DNA, the CDR3 is TGTGCCAGTCAAGGACAGGGGCGGAGAAACACTGAAGCTTTCTTT. Encoded protein: CASQGQGRRNTEAFF.

This clonotype was picked up many times. The rearrangement links TRBV20-1 to TRBJ2-4, with D uncertain. The germline V gene encodes CDR1 DFQATT and CDR2 SNEGSKA (reference sequence). This CDR3 region has 15 residues. V lost 3 bases to trimming and J lost 0 bases, with 12 bases between them. The CDR3 nucleotides are TGCAGTGCTAGCCTGGGGAATCTAGCCAAAAACATTCAGTACTTC. Protein sequence: CSASLGNLAKNIQYF.

This clonotype was seen repeatedly, ten times or more. The chain uses TRBV7-8 and TRBJ2-3, with 7 bases fitting TRBD1. Looked up from germline, CDR1 is SGHVS and CDR2 is FQNEAQ. This CDR3 is built from 14 residues. Trimming removed 5 bases from V and 4 bases from J; junction bases left unmatched: 6. CDR3 coding DNA: TGTGCCAGCAGCCCCGACAGGGCGTCAGATACGCAGTATTTT. Encoded protein: CASSPDRASDTQYF.

A few counts support this clonotype. The chain carries TRBV11-2 and TRBJ2-1; 8 bases are a match to TRBD2. Germline trimming cut 1 base from V and 4 bases from J; bases unmatched to any gene: 3. This CDR3 has 15 amino acids. CDR1 and CDR2 (germline): SGHAT, FQNNGV. The CDR3 DNA reads as TGTGCCAGCAGCTTAGGGGGACTAGGGTACAATGAGCAGTTCTTC. Translated: CASSLGGLGYNEQFF.